This T cell receptor beta chain originates from a study of blood T cell repertoires in COVID-19. About the research overall: The analysed material was cDNA or gDNA that came from T cells, B-cell-depleted T cells, or PBMCs.

Method: immunoSEQ multiplex PCR; TCRdb's copy keeps in-frame clones and lacks some. The data show a few hundred thousand clones, with around 86% seen just once and 7.5% to 9.5% held by the top ten. The sequenced sample consisted of peripheral blood. The sequence was obtained from a woman at least 80 years old with COVID-19, enrolled during active disease.

As DNA, the CDR3 is TGTGCCAGCAGCTTAGGGATTAGCGGTGGGGCAGATACGCAGTATTTT. It is translated as CASSLGISGGADTQYF. The chain joins TRBV7-9 to TRBJ2-3; the D gene is possibly TRBD2 (6 bases). Trimming took off 1 base at V and 4 bases at J, with 15 bases between the two ends. From germline, CDR1 is SEHNR and CDR2 FQNEAQ (reference sequence). There are 16 residues in the CDR3.